A single T cell receptor (beta chain) is shown here with its context. No DNA is given; TCRdb re-called the 5' RACE reads and lists each CDR3 protein once. The sample has approximately 550,000 distinct CDR3 sequences; the top ten hold approximately 3.6%. The data originate from a study of T cells expressing NK-cell markers. This CDR3 contains 14 residues. The V call is TRBV12-3 or TRBV12-4, the J call TRBJ2-1; TCRdb outputs TRBD1, but without DNA this stays unchecked. The source is a man in his late teens or twenties in good health. The sample taken for sequencing was blood T cells: a sorted CD56 or NKG2C T cell subset, CD4+ or CD8+ T cells, or bulk PBMC T cells (not recorded which). The CDR3 here is CASRGTGDLMRQFF.